This TCR beta chain appears in the sequencing data of a study of CXCR3-negative and CXCR3-positive naive CD8 T cells. Study results and limitations: Comparison of naive CXCR3-negative and CXCR3-positive cells revealed similar TRBV-TRBJ usage, while memory cells differed. In both naive subsets diversity was comparably high, whereas memory CD8+ cells showed much lower diversity. TRB CDR3 hydrophobicity was greater in CXCR3-positive naive cells than in CXCR3-negative naive cells.

The CDR3 is made up of 17 amino acids. In germline, CDR1 is ENHRY, CDR2 SYGVKD. CD45RO-CCR7+CD27+CD95- was the phenotype of naive CD8+ T cells. Through 5' RACE with UMI labels, the TRB cDNA libraries were prepared. TCRdb reanalyzed the 5' RACE reads and collapses them to one entry per CDR3 protein, without DNA. The table lists about 41,000 distinct CDR3 sequences. Notes on this clonotype: Its specificity is unknown.

Sequencing input: naive CXCR3- CD8+ T cells from blood. Subset: CD45RO-CCR7+CD27+CD95- naive CD8+ T cells lacking CXCR3 (TNR3-). The J gene is TRBJ2-1, the V gene TRBV10-3; TCRdb indicates TRBD2, and absent DNA this call remains unverified. The receptor was derived from a human donor in good health. Some clones in this sample may be carry-over from other donors' samples. The CDR3 region is CAIRTSGVHRSYNEQFF.